This entry lists 12 T cell receptor beta chains sequenced from one sample in a study of monozygotic twins with inflammatory bowel disease. TCRdb reprocessed the 5' RACE reads and stores each CDR3 protein as one record, lacking DNA. Its clone listing holds about 210,000 distinct CDR3 sequences. The specimen sequenced was blood. These receptors were collected from a human donor with ulcerative colitis or Crohn's disease, or a healthy co-twin of an affected twin (not recorded which).

The chain recombines TRBV12-3 or TRBV12-4 with TRBJ1-4; TCRdb selects TRBD1, and the lack of DNA leaves this call unchecked. The CDR3 has 12 residues. The CDR3 loop is CASSGHGEKLFF.

Here the CDR3 reads CASSVDGGNSPLHF. This rearrangement joins TRBV9 to TRBJ1-6; TCRdb proposes TRBD1, but this gene call is untestable without DNA. This CDR3 is 14 amino acids long. Germline V CDR1 and CDR2: SGDLS, YYNGEE.

This sequence joins TRBV7-9 and TRBJ2-2; there is no DNA to check the TCRdb D call of TRBD2. Germline V CDR1 and CDR2: SEHNR, FQNEAQ (reference sequence). The CDR3 covers 16 residues. CDR3 sequence reads: CASSAAGGGHTGELFF.

The rearrangement joins TRBV30 to TRBJ2-1; TCRdb designates TRBD1, a call that cannot be tested without DNA. The CDR3 is 15 residues long. Germline CDR1 reads GTSNPN; CDR2 reads SVGIG (reference sequence). The CDR3 is CAWSKGGLGVREQFF.

The genes are TRBV12-3 or TRBV12-4 and TRBJ2-1; with no DNA, the TCRdb D assignment of TRBD2 cannot be verified. This CDR3 region has 14 residues. The CDR3 is CASRTSGGNNEQFF.

This chain connects TRBV5-1 to TRBJ2-3; TCRdb gives TRBD2 as the D gene, but with no DNA this cannot be confirmed. This CDR3 is 13 amino acids long. The germline CDR1 and CDR2 sequences are SGHRS and YFSETQ. This CDR3 reads CASNSGGADTQYF.

V and J are TRBV7-2 and TRBJ1-5; TCRdb's D call of TRBD1 is untestable without DNA. Germline assignment: CDR1 SGHTA and CDR2 FQGNSA. CDR3 length: 15 amino acids. The CDR3 loop is CASSLALARDQPQHF.

The rearrangement links TRBV7-3 to TRBJ1-1; as DNA is missing, the TRBD1 call by TCRdb cannot be tested. Germline CDR1 is SGHTA and CDR2 is FQGTGA. The CDR3 has 16 amino acids. Here the CDR3 reads CASSLLAPERGTEAFF.

This chain connects TRBV9 to TRBJ2-1; without DNA, the TCRdb call of TRBD2 cannot be checked. Looked up from germline, CDR1 is SGDLS and CDR2 is YYNGEE. This CDR3 is 13 amino acids long. The CDR3 sequence: CASNSGGYNEQFF.

The chain joins TRBV4-1 to TRBJ1-1; no DNA is available, so the TRBD1 call from TCRdb remains unchecked. CDR3 size: 17 residues. CDR1 and CDR2 from the germline V gene are MGHRA and YSYEKL. CDR3 protein: CASSQPADRGGDTEAFF.

The J gene is TRBJ2-1, the V gene TRBV7-9. CDR3 size: 12 residues. The germline V gene encodes CDR1 SEHNR and CDR2 FQNEAQ (reference sequence). CDR3 region: CASTVRDNEQFF.

V gene TRBV27 combines with J gene TRBJ2-1; TCRdb picks TRBD2, but there is no DNA to check that call. Per the germline V gene, CDR1 is MNHEY and CDR2 is SMNVEV (reference sequence). The CDR3 covers 14 residues. The CDR3 loop is CASSLGTSKYEQFF.